This T cell receptor (beta chain) was identified during a study of blood T cell repertoires in COVID-19. Study at large: Some COVID-19 samples were acute and others convalescent; all came from the United States, Italy and Spain. Sample material is recorded as cDNA or gDNA derived from T cells, B-cell-depleted T cells, or PBMCs.

Germline trimming cut 5 bases from V and 5 bases from J; bases unmatched to any gene: 9. The CDR3 is 15 residues long. Germline V lookup: CDR1 MNHEY, CDR2 SVGEGT. Authors' data handling: Estimation of nucleated cell counts relied on the amplification of reference gene primers. Some clones are missing from TCRdb's copy, which holds only in-frame ones; the method was immunoSEQ multiplex PCR. Clonal size and the V and J genes are those of that table, whereas D and trimming came from the DNA. There are about 220,000 clones in the sample; 65% to 85% occur only once, and around 13% lies in the top ten. The sequenced sample consisted of peripheral blood. This TCR was sampled from a human donor in a cohort sampled during active COVID-19. The rearrangement joins TRBV6-2 or TRBV6-3 to TRBJ1-1; 9 bases agree with TRBD1. The CDR3 DNA follows: TGTGCCAGCAGTCCATACGGACAGGGGAAGACTGAAGCTTTCTTT. Translation gives CASSPYGQGKTEAFF.